A selection of T cell receptor beta chains follows, all from one sample in a study of shared clonotypes between healthy human individuals. Assay used: immunoSEQ multiplex PCR; TCRdb lists only in-frame clones, some missing. The table records roughly 700,000 clones, approximately 79% of them present only once. The specimen was memory CD4+ T cells sorted from blood. These receptors were taken from a woman aged 25 to 39 in good health. Each CDR3 is given with its conserved first and last residue. The D gene is left open where the match is weak. Only part of the rows carry a size: once, few, many, or a class if the clone is expanded.

CDR3: CASSTHRPTYEQYF
DNA: TGTGCCAGCAGTACCCACAGACCAACCTACGAGCAGTACTTC
D: -
V: TRBV28
J: TRBJ2-7
size: -

CDR3: CASSYSGTSAEQYF
DNA: TGTGCCAGCAGTTACTCTGGGACATCGGCCGAGCAGTACTTC
D: -
V: TRBV6-5
J: TRBJ2-7
size: -

CDR3: CASSLAPSNEKLFF
DNA: TGTGCCAGCAGCTTAGCTCCCTCTAATGAAAAACTGTTTTTT
D: -
V: TRBV11-2
J: TRBJ1-4
size: -

CDR3: CASGATLEKLFF
DNA: TGTGCCAGCGGGGCCACCCTTGAAAAACTGTTTTTT
D: -
V: TRBV6-5
J: TRBJ1-4
size: few

CDR3: CASSTSGGYEQYF
DNA: TGTGCCAGTAGTACTAGCGGGGGGTACGAGCAGTACTTC
D: TRBD2
V: TRBV19
J: TRBJ2-7
size: -

CDR3: CAWIAGGSYNEQFF
DNA: TGTGCCTGGATAGCGGGCGGGTCCTACAATGAGCAGTTCTTC
D: TRBD2
V: TRBV30
J: TRBJ2-1
size: -

CDR3: CASSLRGHGTDTQYF
DNA: TGTGCCAGCAGCCTTCGGGGGCACGGGACAGATACGCAGTATTTT
D: -
V: TRBV14
J: TRBJ2-3
size: -

CDR3: CASRTGLEQPQHF
DNA: TGTGCCAGCCGTACAGGGCTCGAACAGCCCCAGCATTTT
D: -
V: TRBV27
J: TRBJ1-5
size: -

CDR3: CASSSRSSGSYEQFF
DNA: TGTGCCAGCAGCTCCCGTTCTAGCGGGTCTTATGAGCAGTTCTTC
D: TRBD2
V: TRBV7-3
J: TRBJ2-1
size: -

CDR3: CASSTQTKQETQYF
DNA: TGTGCCAGTAGTACCCAGACGAAACAAGAGACCCAGTACTTC
D: -
V: TRBV19
J: TRBJ2-5
size: many

CDR3: CASSLGSGRAYNEQFF
DNA: TGTGCCAGCAGCTTAGGAAGCGGGAGGGCCTACAATGAGCAGTTCTTC
D: TRBD2
V: TRBV7-2
J: TRBJ2-1
size: few

CDR3: CASRQGLAGVYEQYF
DNA: TGTGCCAGCAGACAGGGACTAGCGGGAGTTTACGAGCAGTACTTC
D: TRBD2
V: TRBV6-6
J: TRBJ2-7
size: -

CDR3: CASSGQGGSNQPQHF
DNA: TGTGCCAGCAGTGGACAGGGGGGTAGCAATCAGCCCCAGCATTTT
D: TRBD1
V: TRBV27
J: TRBJ1-5
size: -

CDR3: CASSLELAGGENTQYF
DNA: TGCGCCAGCAGCTTGGAGCTAGCGGGAGGTGAGAATACGCAGTATTTT
D: TRBD2
V: TRBV5-1
J: TRBJ2-3
size: many

CDR3: CSASRAGEAFF
DNA: TGCAGTGCTAGTAGGGCCGGTGAAGCTTTCTTT
D: -
V: TRBV20-1
J: TRBJ1-1
size: few

CDR3: CASSGGTSGSTDTQYF
DNA: TGCGCCAGCAGCGGGGGGACTAGCGGGAGTACAGATACGCAGTATTTT
D: TRBD2
V: TRBV5-1
J: TRBJ2-3
size: few

CDR3: CASRDRTGTDTQYF
DNA: TGTGCCAGCAGGGACAGGACGGGCACAGATACGCAGTATTTT
D: TRBD1
V: TRBV6-4
J: TRBJ2-3
size: -